This T cell receptor (beta chain) was sequenced in a study of T cells in Graves' hyperthyroidism and ophthalmopathy (dated by TCRdb to the late 2010s). Concerning the study at large: Peripheral blood was collected at initial diagnosis, before any treatment. TCR V-J signatures able to tell the groups apart were searched for in a discovery cohort of 90 to 100 patients, of whom over 40 had Graves' ophthalmopathy and around 58 had stable Graves' hyperthyroidism. Prospective prediction of ophthalmopathy was tested in an independent validation cohort of approximately 19 hyperthyroidism patients and 17 patients who later progressed to ophthalmopathy. The roughly 100 discovery patients were randomly divided into training and test sets at a 7:3 ratio. Thyroid tissue and blood T-cell repertoires from roughly six Graves' hyperthyroidism patients were also compared in the study. After blood sampling, hyperthyroidism patients were treated with methimazole at a starting dose of 30 mg daily, and ophthalmopathy patients were treated with high-dose intravenous methylprednisolone. TCR Vbeta CDR3 sequencing of some 140 peripheral blood samples (under 45 ophthalmopathy, some 75 hyperthyroidism and approximately 17 progressor patients) is reported in the paper. Paper-wide results and their limitations: In validation, progression to ophthalmopathy was predicted by the model with approximately 67% sensitivity and 72% to 85% specificity, a median of 6.5 months before onset. A 13 V-J signature model separated ophthalmopathy from stable hyperthyroidism, with approximately 87% sensitivity and about 81% specificity in cross-validation and 80%/75% in testing. Most expanded thyroid clonotypes (frequency above 0.001) were also found in blood, which suggests that blood repertoires may mirror thyroid immune responses. No statistical method was used to fix the sample size in advance, and group allocation was not hidden from the investigators.

The TCR beta CDR3 regions were amplified from RNA transcripts. A first-round RT-PCR of the TCR CDR3 used the HTBI primer set with the Qiagen OneStep RT-PCR kit. The libraries were constructed in a second round of multiplex PCR and then size-selected and purified. Sequencing of the libraries was done on an Illumina HiSeq2000 using paired-end 100 bp reads. In the original analysis: SOAPnuke was used to process the raw data, throwing out any read that contained adapters or uncalled bases, had a mean Phred below 15, or lacked an exact constant-primer or identifier match. COPE v1.2.5 was used to merge the high-quality paired reads, and each unique nucleotide sequence was defined as a clonotype. Clonotypes were aligned to IMGT TRBV, TRBD and TRBJ reference segments using MiTCR v1.1. Analysis was restricted to V-J combinations with a frequency above 0.0001, which covered 99.2% of repertoires. A TCS score was defined as the ratio of F50 (clonal expansion) to E x V (chaos), with BLOSUM62-based TCRdist applied between CDR3 peptides within each V-J. Welch's t-statistics and random forest reduced just over 500 V-J features to roughly 13, which were used in a naive Bayes classifier (R e1071). TCRdb ran its own pipeline on the public reads, namely fastp trimming at Q25 and MiXCR clone calling, and kept in-frame beta chains. Rows merge per CDR3 protein into single entries with the most common DNA and genes. TCRdb assigned the V and J calls; the authors' analysis was not used. This sample has fewer than 350,000 distinct CDR3 sequences in its table, and around a sixth of those were observed once. The ten largest clones capture about 14% of the sample.

V ends up 4 bases short and J 3 bases short, with an unmatched junction base count of 3. The germline V gene (reference sequence) sets CDR1 to PRHDT and CDR2 to FYEKMQ. The CDR3 covers 14 residues, taking in both the cysteine and the phenylalanine. CDR3 DNA only is kept here, 42 bases in frame from base 1. This clonotype was seen at least ten times. It lacks a known antigen. No quality values exist for individual bases; no much larger clone is one base distant. Ophthalmopathy patients had moderately to severely active disease, with a Clinical Activity Score of 3 or more, a NOSPECS grade of 4 or more, and a disease duration of less than 3 months. Any patient with an uncontrolled infection, another autoimmune disease, pregnancy or lactation was excluded. Diagnoses were established on the basis of clinical symptoms, serum thyroxine and TRAb, thyroid ultrasound, and orbital computed tomography. PBMCs were separated from roughly 9.6 ml of fresh peripheral blood using Ficoll-Paque density gradient centrifugation. Total RNA was extracted using Trizol reagent, and RNA quality was assessed on an Agilent 2100 Bioanalyzer.

The sequence is built from TRBV13 and TRBJ2-7; TRBD2 lines up with 10 middle nucleotides. The specimen was blood. The sequence came from a middle-aged woman with Graves' ophthalmopathy. The CDR3 here reads CASSSPSGGYEQYF. The DNA sequence follows: TGTGCCAGCAGCTCCCCTAGCGGGGGCTACGAGCAGTACTTC.